Detailed here is one TCR beta chain. The antigen is not known. Here immunoSEQ multiplex PCR was the method, and the copy in TCRdb shows in-frame clones only, minus some. The sample includes almost 400,000 clones, 89% of them seen just once. The data were obtained in a study of Ad26.COV2.S vaccination and SARS-CoV-2 variants. Treatment defined: roughly 18 received Ad26.COV2.S at low or high dose, single or two shots; about five received placebo; per-sample allocation not given. The samples were gathered on day 63 after the first injection of vaccine or placebo. The administered vaccine (an Ad26 vector) expressed Wuhan-strain SARS-CoV-2 spike. The study, taken as a whole, reports: Quantification of TCR breadth and depth may have yielded underestimates of total T cell responses.

Germline CDR1 is SEHNR and CDR2 is FQNEAQ (reference sequence). This CDR3 comprises 14 residues. Trimming pared 1 base from V and 1 base from J, leaving 7 bases between. The sequencing used peripheral blood, collected in a trial of Ad26.COV2.S vaccine versus placebo. J is TRBJ1-1 and V is TRBV7-9; unclear D gene. This TCR derives from a person between 18 and 65 years old who received the Ad26.COV2.S COVID-19 vaccine or a placebo. In nucleotides, the CDR3 is TGTGCCAGCAGCTTAGTTCGGGGGAACACTGAAGCTTTCTTT. This codes for CASSLVRGNTEAFF. The complete variable domain, with remaining parts taken from reference TRBV7-9 and TRBJ1-1, reads DTGVSQNPRHKITKRGQNVTFRCDPISEHNRLYWYRQTLGQGPEFLTYFQNEAQLEKSRLLSDRFSAERPKGSFSTLEIQRTEQGDSAMYLCASSLVRGNTEAFFGQGTRLTVV.